The next 10 T cell receptor beta chains were all read from a single sample in a study of cytomegalovirus exposure and HLA in healthy donors. Amplification used 60 Vbeta primers and 13 Jbeta primers. Sequenced by immunoSEQ multiplex PCR; TCRdb stores in-frame clones only, minus some. The table has about 130,000 clones, around 80% seen once; the top ten hold about 12%. The specimen sequenced was PBMCs. Receptors were obtained from a woman aged 60 to 75 in good health and CMV-seropositive.

This rearrangement joins TRBV6-5 to TRBJ1-6; maybe TRBD1 (5 bases). Deletions cut 2 bases from V and 8 bases from J, with 10 bases between. The CDR3 is 14 amino acids. Germline values: CDR1 MNHEY, CDR2 SVGAGI. The CDR3 coding sequence is TGTGCCAGCAGTTACGCGGGGGGACATTCACCCCTCCACTTT. Its protein is CASSYAGGHSPLHF.

The rearrangement uses TRBV7-3 and TRBJ2-7; TRBD2 matches 12 bases. Germline V CDR1 and CDR2: SGHTA, FQGTGA. The ends lost 5 bases at V and 6 bases at J; junction bases unmatched: 8. The CDR3 spans 15 residues. In nucleotides, the CDR3 is TGTGCCAGCAGCCCCCGACTAGCGGGAGTTAGCGAGCAGTACTTC. It encodes CASSPRLAGVSEQYF.

This clone came up once. The chain uses TRBV7-2 and TRBJ2-5, with 8 bases lining up with TRBD2. J was trimmed by 2 bases and V by 0 bases; bases with no gene match: 11. Germline values: CDR1 SGHTA, CDR2 FQGNSA. The CDR3 has 18 amino acids. As DNA, the CDR3 is TGTGCCAGCAGCTTAGCCATGGGGAGCGGGGGTAGGCAAGAGACCCAGTACTTC. It is translated as CASSLAMGSGGRQETQYF. Together with reference TRBV7-2 and TRBJ2-5, the CDR3 gives the full variable domain: GAGVSQSPSNKVTEKGKDVELRCDPISGHTALYWYRQSLGQGLEFLIYFQGNSAPDKSGLPSDRFSAERTGGSVSTLTIQRTQQEDSAVYLCASSLAMGSGGRQETQYFGPGTRLLVL.

The chain combines TRBV13 with TRBJ1-1, with a weak D call TRBD1 (5 bases). The V end was cut by 1 base, the J end by 1 base, with 16 bases between. The germline V gene encodes CDR1 PRHDT and CDR2 FYEKMQ (reference sequence). The CDR3 sequence is 17 residues long. This CDR3 is CASSLDSDAGSNTEAFF. The CDR3 region has the DNA TGTGCCAGCAGCTTAGATTCCGATGCAGGGTCGAACACTGAAGCTTTCTTT.

The V call is TRBV27, the J call TRBJ2-5; the D gene is possibly TRBD1 (6 bases). The CDR3 loop spans 13 amino acids. Germline V lookup: CDR1 MNHEY, CDR2 SMNVEV (reference sequence). Between the trimmed V and J ends, which lost 2 bases and 2 bases, there was a span of 6 bases. In DNA, the CDR3 is TGTGCCAGCAGTTTAAGGGGGCAAGAGACCCAGTACTTC. Encoded protein: CASSLRGQETQYF.

The rearrangement links TRBV29-1 to TRBJ1-5, with a weak D call TRBD1 (5 bases). CDR1 and CDR2 from the germline V gene are SQVTM and ANQGSEA. The CDR3 sequence is 17 residues long. Trimming removed 8 bases from V and 0 bases from J, with 23 bases in between. The CDR3 DNA reads TGCAGCCGTTCCCTCAGGGAAGCCAGGGATAGCAATCAGCCCCAGCATTTT. This codes for CSRSLREARDSNQPQHF.

The chain is built from TRBV27 and TRBJ1-5; D call uncertain. V was trimmed by 7 bases and J by 0 bases, leaving 16 bases between them. Germline values: CDR1 MNHEY, CDR2 SMNVEV (reference sequence). The CDR3 runs to 16 residues. As DNA, the CDR3 is TGTGCCAGCAACTCGCGGGCAGTTAATAGCAATCAGCCCCAGCATTTT. Translating it yields CASNSRAVNSNQPQHF.

J is TRBJ1-2 and V is TRBV11-2; 8 bases map to TRBD1. V trimming: 4 bases; J trimming: 8 bases; junction bases outside the gene matches: 6. This CDR3 is 13 amino acids long. The germline gives CDR1 SGHAT, CDR2 FQNNGV. CDR3 DNA sequence: TGTGCCAGCAGCTGGCAGGGGGCGCGGGGCTACACCTTC. Amino acids: CASSWQGARGYTF.

J is TRBJ1-1 and V is TRBV4-2, with 10 bases aligning to TRBD1. V trimming: 1 base; J trimming: 12 bases; junction bases outside the gene matches: 8. This CDR3 has 14 amino acids. Germline V CDR1 and CDR2: LGHNA, YNFKEQ. Here the CDR3 DNA reads TGTGCCAGCAGCCAAGTAGGGGGACAGGGGACGACTTTCTTT. It yields the protein CASSQVGGQGTTFF.

This clone has just a few counts. V and J are TRBV11-2 and TRBJ1-1; 12 bases map to TRBD1. Per germline, CDR1 SGHAT and CDR2 FQNNGV. The CDR3 spans 18 residues. With 1 base clipped from V and 4 bases from J, the junction kept 10 bases outside the gene matches. The CDR3 sequence: CASSLGSPGQGAGTEAFF. The CDR3 DNA sequence: TGTGCCAGCAGCTTAGGGTCCCCGGGACAGGGGGCGGGCACTGAAGCTTTCTTT.